Listed below are T cell receptor beta chains from one sample, sequenced in a study of OX40 agonist ivuxolimab in advanced cancers. The table came from immunoSEQ multiplex PCR; TCRdb's copy has only in-frame clones and leaves some out. The sample records under 70,000 clones, 85% being singletons. Sample: CD4+ or CD8+ T cells sorted from blood, taken in a trial of the OX40 agonist ivuxolimab. These receptors all come from an adult with an advanced solid tumor such as melanoma, head and neck, liver or kidney cancer. CDR3s leave out the opening cysteine and the closing phenylalanine or tryptophan.

v_call,j_call,cdr3_aa
TRBV9,TRBJ1-3,ASTTAPVAGNTIY
TRBV6-5,TRBJ2-7,TSSYAGIEPYEQY
TRBV20-1,TRBJ2-1,SASSGGLKF
TRBV27,TRBJ2-7,ASSVWGNEQY
TRBV7-3,TRBJ2-7,ASSPGLAGNNYEQY
TRBV4-2,TRBJ1-4,ASSQRSVREKLF
TRBV25-1,TRBJ2-3,ASSGGQVVGDTQY
TRBV4-3,TRBJ1-2,ASSQDSGTNYGYT
TRBV19,TRBJ2-1,ASSSNSGLAGGLWYNEQF
TRBV5-1,TRBJ2-1,ASSSDPSGGTLTEQF
TRBV7-2,TRBJ2-7,ASSLKAGESYEQY
TRBV29-1,TRBJ2-3,SVTIPGQGFTDTQY
TRBV5-1,TRBJ2-7,ASSQGTTYEQY
TRBV7-8,TRBJ1-1,ASSFSGETAF
TRBV10-3,TRBJ2-5,ASRGSGETQY
TRBV19,TRBJ2-2,ASSAQPGELF
TRBV2,TRBJ1-2,ASIRDSNTNYGYT
TRBV5-1,TRBJ1-3,ASSSTAGNTIY